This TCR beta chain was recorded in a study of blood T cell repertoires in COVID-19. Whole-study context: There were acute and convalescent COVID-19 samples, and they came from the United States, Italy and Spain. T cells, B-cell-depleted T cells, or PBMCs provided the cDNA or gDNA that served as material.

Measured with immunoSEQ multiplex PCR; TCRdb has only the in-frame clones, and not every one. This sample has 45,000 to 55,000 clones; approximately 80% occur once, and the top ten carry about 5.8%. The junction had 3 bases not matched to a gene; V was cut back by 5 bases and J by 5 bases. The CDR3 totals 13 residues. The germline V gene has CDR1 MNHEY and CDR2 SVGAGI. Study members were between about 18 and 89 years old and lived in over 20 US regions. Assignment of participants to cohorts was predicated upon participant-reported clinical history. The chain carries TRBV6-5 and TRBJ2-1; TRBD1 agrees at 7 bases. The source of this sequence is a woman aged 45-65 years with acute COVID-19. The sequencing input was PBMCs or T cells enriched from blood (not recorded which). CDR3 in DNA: TGTGCCAGCAGTCACAGGGGTAACAATGAGCAGTTCTTC. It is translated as CASSHRGNNEQFF.